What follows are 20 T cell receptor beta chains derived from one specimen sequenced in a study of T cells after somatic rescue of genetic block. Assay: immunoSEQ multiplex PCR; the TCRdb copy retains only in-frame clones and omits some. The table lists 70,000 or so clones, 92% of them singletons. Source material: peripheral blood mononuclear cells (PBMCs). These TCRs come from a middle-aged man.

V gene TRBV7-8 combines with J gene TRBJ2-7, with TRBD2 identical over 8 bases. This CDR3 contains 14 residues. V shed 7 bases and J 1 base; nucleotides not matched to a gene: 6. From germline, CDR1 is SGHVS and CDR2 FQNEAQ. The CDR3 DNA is TGTGCCAGCACCCCGGGGGGGCCATCCTACGAGCAGTACTTC. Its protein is CASTPGGPSYEQYF.

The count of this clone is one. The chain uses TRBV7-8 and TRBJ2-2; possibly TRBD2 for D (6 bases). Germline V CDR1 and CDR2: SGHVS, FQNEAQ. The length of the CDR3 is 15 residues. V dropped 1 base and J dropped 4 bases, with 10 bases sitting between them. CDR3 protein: CASSLGRRGTGELFF. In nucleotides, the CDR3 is TGTGCCAGCAGCTTAGGGAGGAGGGGCACCGGGGAGCTGTTTTTT. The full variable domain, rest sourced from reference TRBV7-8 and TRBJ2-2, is GAGVSQSPRYKVAKRGQDVALRCDPISGHVSLFWYQQALGQGPEFLTYFQNEAQLDKSGLPSDRFFAERPEGSVSTLKIQRTQQEDSAVYLCASSLGRRGTGELFFGEGSRLTVL.

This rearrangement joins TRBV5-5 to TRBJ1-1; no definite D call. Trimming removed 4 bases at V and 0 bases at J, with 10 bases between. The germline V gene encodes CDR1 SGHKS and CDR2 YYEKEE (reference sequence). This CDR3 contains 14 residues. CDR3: CASSPGGLNTEAFF. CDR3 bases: TGTGCCAGCAGCCCAGGTGGTCTGAACACTGAAGCTTTCTTT.

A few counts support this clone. In DNA, the CDR3 is TGTGCCAGTACCACAGGGGAACTAGCAACAGATACGCAGTATTTT. This sequence encodes CASTTGELATDTQYF. The chain uses TRBV19 and TRBJ2-3, with D possibly being TRBD1 (7 bases). CDR1 is LNHDA and CDR2 is SQIVND in the germline V gene (reference sequence). This CDR3 spans 15 amino acids. Trimming cost V 7 bases and J 3 bases, with 17 bases left between them.

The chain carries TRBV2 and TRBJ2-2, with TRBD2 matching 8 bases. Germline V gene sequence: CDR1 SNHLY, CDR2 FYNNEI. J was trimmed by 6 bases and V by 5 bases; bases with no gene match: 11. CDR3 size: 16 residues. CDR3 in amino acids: CASSFESGSGAGELFF. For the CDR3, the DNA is TGTGCCAGCAGTTTTGAAAGCGGTAGCGGGGCCGGGGAGCTGTTTTTT. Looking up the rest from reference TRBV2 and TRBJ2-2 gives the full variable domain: EPEVTQTPSHQVTQMGQEVILRCVPISNHLYFYWYRQILGQKVEFLVSFYNNEISEKSEIFDDQFSVERPDGSNFTLKIRSTKLEDSAMYFCASSFESGSGAGELFFGEGSRLTVL.

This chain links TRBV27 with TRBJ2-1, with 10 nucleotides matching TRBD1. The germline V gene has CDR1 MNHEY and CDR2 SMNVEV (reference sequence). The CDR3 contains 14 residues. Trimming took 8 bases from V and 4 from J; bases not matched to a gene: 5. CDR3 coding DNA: TGTGCCAGCCGACCGGGACAGGGGTACAATGAGCAGTTCTTC. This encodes CASRPGQGYNEQFF.

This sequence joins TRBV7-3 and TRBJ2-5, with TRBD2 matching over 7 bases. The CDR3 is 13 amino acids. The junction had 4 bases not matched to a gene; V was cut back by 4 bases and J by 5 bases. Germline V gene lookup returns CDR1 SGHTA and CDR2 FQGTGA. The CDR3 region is CASSSARGETQYF. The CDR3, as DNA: TGTGCCAGCAGCTCTGCGCGGGGGGAGACCCAGTACTTC.

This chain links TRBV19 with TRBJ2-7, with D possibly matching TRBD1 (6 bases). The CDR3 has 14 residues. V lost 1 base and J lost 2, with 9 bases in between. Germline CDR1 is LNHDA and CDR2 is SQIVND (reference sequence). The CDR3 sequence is CASSIGRTAYEQYF. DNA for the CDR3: TGTGCCAGTAGTATAGGGAGGACAGCCTACGAGCAGTACTTC. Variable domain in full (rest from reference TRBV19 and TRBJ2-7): DGGITQSPKYLFRKEGQNVTLSCEQNLNHDAMYWYRQDPGQGLRLIYYSQIVNDFQKGDIAEGYSVSREKKESFPLTVTSAQKNPTAFYLCASSIGRTAYEQYFGPGTRLTVT.

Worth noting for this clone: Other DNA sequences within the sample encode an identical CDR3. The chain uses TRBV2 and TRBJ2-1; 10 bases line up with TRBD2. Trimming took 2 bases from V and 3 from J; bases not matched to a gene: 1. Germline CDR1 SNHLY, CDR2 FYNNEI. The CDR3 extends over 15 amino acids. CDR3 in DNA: TGTGCCAGCAGTGAATTAGCGGGGGGCTACAATGAGCAGTTCTTC. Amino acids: CASSELAGGYNEQFF.

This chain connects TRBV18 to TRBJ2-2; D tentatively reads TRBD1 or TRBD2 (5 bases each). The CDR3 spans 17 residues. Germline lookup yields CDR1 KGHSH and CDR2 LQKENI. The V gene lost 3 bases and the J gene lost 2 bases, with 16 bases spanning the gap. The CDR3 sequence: CASSPAGSGGNTGELFF. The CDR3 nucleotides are TGTGCCAGCTCACCCGCAGGGAGCGGTGGTAACACCGGGGAGCTGTTTTTT.

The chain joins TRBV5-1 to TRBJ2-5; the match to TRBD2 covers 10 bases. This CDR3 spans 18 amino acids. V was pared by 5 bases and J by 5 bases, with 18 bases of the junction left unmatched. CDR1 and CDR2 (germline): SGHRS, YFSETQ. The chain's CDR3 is CASSPGRGLAGVRETQYF. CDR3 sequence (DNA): TGCGCCAGCAGTCCCGGAAGGGGGCTAGCGGGAGTTCGGGAGACCCAGTACTTC. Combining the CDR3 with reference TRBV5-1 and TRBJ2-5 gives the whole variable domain KAGVTQTPRYLIKTRGQQVTLSCSPISGHRSVSWYQQTPGQGLQFLFEYFSETQRNKGNFPGRFSGRQFSNSRSEMNVSTLELGDSALYLCASSPGRGLAGVRETQYFGPGTRLLVL.

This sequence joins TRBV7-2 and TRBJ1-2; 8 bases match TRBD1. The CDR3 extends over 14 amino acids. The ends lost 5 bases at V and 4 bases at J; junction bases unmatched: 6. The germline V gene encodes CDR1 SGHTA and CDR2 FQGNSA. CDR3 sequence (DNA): TGTGCCAGCAGCCCAAGACAGGGGACCTATGGCTACACCTTC. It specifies CASSPRQGTYGYTF.

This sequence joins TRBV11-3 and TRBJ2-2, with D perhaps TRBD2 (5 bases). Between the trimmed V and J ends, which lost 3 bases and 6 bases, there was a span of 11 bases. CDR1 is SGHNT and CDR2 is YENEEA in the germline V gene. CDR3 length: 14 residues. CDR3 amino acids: CASSLWGSAGELFF. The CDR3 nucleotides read TGTGCCAGCAGCTTGTGGGGTAGCGCCGGGGAGCTGTTTTTT. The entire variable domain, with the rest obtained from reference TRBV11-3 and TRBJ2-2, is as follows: EAGVVQSPRYKIIEKKQPVAFWCNPISGHNTLYWYLQNLGQGPELLIRYENEEAVDDSQLPKDRFSAERLKGVDSTLKIQPAELGDSAVYLCASSLWGSAGELFFGEGSRLTVL.

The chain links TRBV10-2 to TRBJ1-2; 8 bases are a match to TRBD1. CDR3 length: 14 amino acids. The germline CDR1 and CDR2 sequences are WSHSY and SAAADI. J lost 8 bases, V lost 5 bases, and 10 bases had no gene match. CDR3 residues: CASSWDRNPLGYTF. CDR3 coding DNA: TGCGCCAGCAGTTGGGACAGGAATCCGCTAGGCTACACCTTC.

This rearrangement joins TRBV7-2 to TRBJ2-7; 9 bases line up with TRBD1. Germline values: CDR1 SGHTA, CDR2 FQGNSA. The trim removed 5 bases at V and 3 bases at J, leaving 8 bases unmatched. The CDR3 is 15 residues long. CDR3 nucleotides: TGTGCCAGCAGCGAACCGGGACAGGGCAGCTACGAGCAGTACTTC. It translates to CASSEPGQGSYEQYF.

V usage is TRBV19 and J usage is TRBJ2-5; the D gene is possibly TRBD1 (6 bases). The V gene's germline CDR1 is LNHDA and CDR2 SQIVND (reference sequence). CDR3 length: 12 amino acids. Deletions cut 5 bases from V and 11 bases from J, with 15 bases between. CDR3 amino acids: CASSGLRDIQYF. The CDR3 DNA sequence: TGTGCCAGTAGTGGGCTCCGGGACATACAGTACTTC. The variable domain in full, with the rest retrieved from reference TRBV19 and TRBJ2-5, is DGGITQSPKYLFRKEGQNVTLSCEQNLNHDAMYWYRQDPGQGLRLIYYSQIVNDFQKGDIAEGYSVSREKKESFPLTVTSAQKNPTAFYLCASSGLRDIQYFGPGTRLLVL.

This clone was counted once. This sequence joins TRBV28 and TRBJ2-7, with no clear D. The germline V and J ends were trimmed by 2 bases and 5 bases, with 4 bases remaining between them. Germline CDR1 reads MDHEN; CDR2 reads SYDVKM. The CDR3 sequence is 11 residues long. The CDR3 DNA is TGTGCCAGCAGTTTAGTTAACGAGCAGTACTTC. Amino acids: CASSLVNEQYF.

The CDR3 sequence: CASSTSTGRTEAFF. CDR3 DNA: TGTGCCAGCAGTACCTCGACAGGGCGGACTGAAGCTTTCTTT. The rearrangement joins TRBV27 to TRBJ1-1, with 7 bases matching TRBD1. Germline V lookup: CDR1 MNHEY, CDR2 SMNVEV (reference sequence). The CDR3 covers 14 residues. V shed 5 bases and J 5 bases; nucleotides not matched to a gene: 8.

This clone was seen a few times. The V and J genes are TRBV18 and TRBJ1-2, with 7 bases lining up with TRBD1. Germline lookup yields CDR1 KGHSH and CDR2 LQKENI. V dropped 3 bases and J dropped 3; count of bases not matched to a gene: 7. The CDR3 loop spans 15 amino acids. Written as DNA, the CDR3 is TGTGCCAGCTCACCCCAGGCAGGGGGGGACTATGGCTACACCTTC. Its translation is CASSPQAGGDYGYTF.

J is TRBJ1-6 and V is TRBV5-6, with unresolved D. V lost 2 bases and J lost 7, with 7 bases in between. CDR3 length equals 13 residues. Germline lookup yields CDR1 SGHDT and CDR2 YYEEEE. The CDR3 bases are TGTGCCAGCAGCTTTGGCAGAAATTCACCCCTCCACTTT. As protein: CASSFGRNSPLHF.